This T cell receptor beta chain was sequenced for a study of blood T cell repertoires in COVID-19. Overall study: COVID-19 samples collected from the United States, Italy and Spain covered acute and convalescent phases. T cells, B-cell-depleted T cells, or PBMCs supplied cDNA or gDNA.

Original processing notes: Counts of nucleated cells, estimated from reference gene primer amplification, were obtained. Generated by immunoSEQ multiplex PCR, the TCRdb table keeps only in-frame clones and is missing some. Clone size and the V and J calls come from that table; the DNA yielded D and trimming. The repertoire has 200,000 to 300,000 clones, less than 90% of them found once; the top ten carry 4.2%. The V gene lost 3 bases and the J gene lost 5 bases, with 19 bases spanning the gap. The germline CDR1 and CDR2 sequences are SNHLY and FYNNEI. The CDR3 runs 16 residues. This receptor was obtained from a man in his sixties with acute or convalescent COVID-19. The sample consisted of peripheral blood. V gene TRBV2 combines with J gene TRBJ1-2; D is undetermined. The CDR3 region is CASSERAGSYGYGYTF. Here the CDR3 DNA reads TGTGCCAGCAGTGAGAGAGCAGGCAGCTATGGGTATGGCTACACCTTC.